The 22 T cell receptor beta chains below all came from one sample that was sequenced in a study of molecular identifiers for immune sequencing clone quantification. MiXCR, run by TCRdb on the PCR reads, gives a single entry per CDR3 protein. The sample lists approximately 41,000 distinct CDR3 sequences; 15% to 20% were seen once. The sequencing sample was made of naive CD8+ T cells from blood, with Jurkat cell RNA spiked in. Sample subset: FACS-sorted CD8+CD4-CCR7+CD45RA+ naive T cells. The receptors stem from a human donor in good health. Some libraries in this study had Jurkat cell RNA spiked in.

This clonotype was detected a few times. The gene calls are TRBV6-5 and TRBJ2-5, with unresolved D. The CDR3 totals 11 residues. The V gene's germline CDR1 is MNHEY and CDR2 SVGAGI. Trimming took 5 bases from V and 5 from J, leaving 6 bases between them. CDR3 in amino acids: CASSHGETQYF. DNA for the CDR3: TGTGCCAGCAGTCACGGGGAGACCCAGTACTTC.

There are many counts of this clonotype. CDR3 region: CASSPNRAQETQYF. CDR3 DNA sequence: TGTGCCAGCAGCCCGAACAGGGCCCAAGAGACCCAGTACTTC. This chain connects TRBV7-8 to TRBJ2-5; possibly TRBD1 for D (6 bases). This CDR3 comprises 14 residues. Per the germline V gene, CDR1 is SGHVS and CDR2 is FQNEAQ. Deletions cut 5 bases from V and 1 base from J, with 11 bases between.

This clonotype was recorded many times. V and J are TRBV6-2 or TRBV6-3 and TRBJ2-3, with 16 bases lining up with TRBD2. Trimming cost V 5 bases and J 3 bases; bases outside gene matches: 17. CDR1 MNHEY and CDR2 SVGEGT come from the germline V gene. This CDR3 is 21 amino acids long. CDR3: CASSPGPLGLAGGPSTDTQYF. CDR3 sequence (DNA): TGTGCCAGCAGTCCCGGGCCGCTGGGACTAGCGGGAGGGCCGAGTACAGATACGCAGTATTTT.

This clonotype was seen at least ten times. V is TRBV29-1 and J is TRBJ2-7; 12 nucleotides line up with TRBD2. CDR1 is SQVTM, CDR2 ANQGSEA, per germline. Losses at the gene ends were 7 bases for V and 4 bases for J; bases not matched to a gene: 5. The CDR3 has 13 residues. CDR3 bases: TGCAGCGCGACTAGCGGGAGACCTTACGAGCAGTACTTC. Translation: CSATSGRPYEQYF.

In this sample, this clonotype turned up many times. CDR3: CASSSYREGYSYEQYF. CDR3 coding DNA: TGTGCCAGCAGTTCTTACAGGGAGGGCTATTCCTACGAGCAGTACTTC. V and J are TRBV27 and TRBJ2-7, with TRBD2 as a possible D gene (7 bases). This CDR3 spans 16 amino acids. CDR1 and CDR2 (germline): MNHEY, SMNVEV (reference sequence). Trimming took 4 bases from V and 1 from J, leaving 17 bases between them.

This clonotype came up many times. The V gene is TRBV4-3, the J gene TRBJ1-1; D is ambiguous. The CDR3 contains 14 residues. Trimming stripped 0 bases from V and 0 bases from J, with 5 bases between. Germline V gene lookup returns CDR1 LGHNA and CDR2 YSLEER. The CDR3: CASSQDLMNTEAFF. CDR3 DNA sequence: TGCGCCAGCAGCCAAGATTTAATGAACACTGAAGCTTTCTTT.

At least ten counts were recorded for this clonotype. Written as DNA, the CDR3 is TGTGCCAGCAGCTCGCCGGGACCCAGCTCTGGAAACACCATATATTTT. Translating it yields CASSSPGPSSGNTIYF. This rearrangement joins TRBV7-9 to TRBJ1-3; D might be TRBD1 (5 bases). Per the germline V gene, CDR1 is SEHNR and CDR2 is FQNEAQ (reference sequence). This CDR3 region has 16 residues. V was clipped by 4 bases and J by 0 bases, with 13 bases between them.

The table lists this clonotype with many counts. In nucleotides, the CDR3 is TGTGCCAGCAGCTTGGGGACAGGGGCTAACGAGCAGTACTTC. Amino acid sequence: CASSLGTGANEQYF. V gene TRBV5-8 combines with J gene TRBJ2-7, with 9 bases lining up with TRBD1. The CDR3 length is 14 residues. V shed 0 bases, J shed 5 bases, and the junction held 3 bases outside the gene matches. From germline, CDR1 is SGHTS and CDR2 YDEGEE.

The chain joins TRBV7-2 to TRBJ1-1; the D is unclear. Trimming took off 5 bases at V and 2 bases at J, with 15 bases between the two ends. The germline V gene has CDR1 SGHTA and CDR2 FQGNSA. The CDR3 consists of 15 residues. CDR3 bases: TGTGCCAGCAGCCCGATAGTCAACCGAAACACTGAAGCTTTCTTT. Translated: CASSPIVNRNTEAFF.

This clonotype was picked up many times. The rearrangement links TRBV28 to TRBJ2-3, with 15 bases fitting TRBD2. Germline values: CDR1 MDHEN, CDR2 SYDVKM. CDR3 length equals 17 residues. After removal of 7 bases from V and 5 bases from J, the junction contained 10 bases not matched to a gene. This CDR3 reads CASTVEGLAGGRDTQYF. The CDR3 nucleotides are TGTGCCAGCACCGTTGAGGGACTAGCGGGAGGACGAGATACGCAGTATTTT.

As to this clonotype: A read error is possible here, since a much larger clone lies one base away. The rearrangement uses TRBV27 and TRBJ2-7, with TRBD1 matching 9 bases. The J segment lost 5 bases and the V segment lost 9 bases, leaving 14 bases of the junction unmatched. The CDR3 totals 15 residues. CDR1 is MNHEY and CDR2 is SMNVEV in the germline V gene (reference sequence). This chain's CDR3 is CASGPGTGNPHEQYF. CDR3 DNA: TGTGCCAGTGGACCTGGGACAGGGAACCCCCACGAGCAGTACTTC.

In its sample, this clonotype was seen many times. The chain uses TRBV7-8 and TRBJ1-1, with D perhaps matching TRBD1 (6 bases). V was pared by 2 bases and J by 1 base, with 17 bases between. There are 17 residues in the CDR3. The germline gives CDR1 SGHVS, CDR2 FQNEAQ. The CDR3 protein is CASSLISWGGKNTEAFF. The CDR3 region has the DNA TGTGCCAGCAGCTTAATAAGCTGGGGGGGCAAGAACACTGAAGCTTTCTTT.

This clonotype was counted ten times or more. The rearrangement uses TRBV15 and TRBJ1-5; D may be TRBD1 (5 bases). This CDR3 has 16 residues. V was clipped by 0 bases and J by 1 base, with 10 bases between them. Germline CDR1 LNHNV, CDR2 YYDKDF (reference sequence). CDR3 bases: TGTGCCACCAGCAGAGACCCTCCAGGGAGCAATCAGCCCCAGCATTTT. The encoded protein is CATSRDPPGSNQPQHF.

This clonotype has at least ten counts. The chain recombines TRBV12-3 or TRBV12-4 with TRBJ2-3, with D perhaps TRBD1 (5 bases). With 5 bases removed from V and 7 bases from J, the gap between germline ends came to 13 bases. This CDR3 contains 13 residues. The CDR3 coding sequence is TGTGCCAGCAGTCTCCTCAGGGTTCATACGCAGTATTTT. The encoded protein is CASSLLRVHTQYF.

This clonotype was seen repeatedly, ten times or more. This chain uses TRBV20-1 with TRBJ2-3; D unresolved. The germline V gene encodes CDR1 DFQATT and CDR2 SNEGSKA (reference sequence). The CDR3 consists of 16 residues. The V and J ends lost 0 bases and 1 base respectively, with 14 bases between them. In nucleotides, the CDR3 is TGCAGTGCTAGAGATCTGAGAGATTACCGCACAGATACGCAGTATTTT. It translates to CSARDLRDYRTDTQYF.

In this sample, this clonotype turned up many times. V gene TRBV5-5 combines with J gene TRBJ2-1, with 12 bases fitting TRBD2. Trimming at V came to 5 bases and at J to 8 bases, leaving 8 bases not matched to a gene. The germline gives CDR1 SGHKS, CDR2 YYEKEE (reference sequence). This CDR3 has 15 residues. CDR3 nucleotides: TGTGCCAGCAGATCAAGACTAGCGGGAGCCTATGAGCAGTTCTTC. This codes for CASRSRLAGAYEQFF.

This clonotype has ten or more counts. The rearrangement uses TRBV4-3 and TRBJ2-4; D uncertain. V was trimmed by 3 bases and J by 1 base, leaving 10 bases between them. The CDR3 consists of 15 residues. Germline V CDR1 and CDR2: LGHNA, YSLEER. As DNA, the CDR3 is TGCGCCAGCAGCCATTACGTAGAGGCCAAAAACATTCAGTACTTC. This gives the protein CASSHYVEAKNIQYF.

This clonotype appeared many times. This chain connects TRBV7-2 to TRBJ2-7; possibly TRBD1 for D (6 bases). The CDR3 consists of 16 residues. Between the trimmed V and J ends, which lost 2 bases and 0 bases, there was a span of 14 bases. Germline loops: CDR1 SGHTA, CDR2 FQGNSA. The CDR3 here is CASSLSTGQVSYEQYF. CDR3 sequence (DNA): TGTGCCAGCAGCTTAAGTACGGGACAAGTCTCCTACGAGCAGTACTTC.

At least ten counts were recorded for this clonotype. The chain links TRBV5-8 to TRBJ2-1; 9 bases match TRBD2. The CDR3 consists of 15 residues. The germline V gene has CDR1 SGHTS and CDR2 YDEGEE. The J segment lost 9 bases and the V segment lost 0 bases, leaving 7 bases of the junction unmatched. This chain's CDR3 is CASSLAGGGAFEQFF. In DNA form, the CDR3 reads TGTGCCAGCAGCTTGGCTGGCGGGGGGGCCTTTGAGCAGTTCTTC.

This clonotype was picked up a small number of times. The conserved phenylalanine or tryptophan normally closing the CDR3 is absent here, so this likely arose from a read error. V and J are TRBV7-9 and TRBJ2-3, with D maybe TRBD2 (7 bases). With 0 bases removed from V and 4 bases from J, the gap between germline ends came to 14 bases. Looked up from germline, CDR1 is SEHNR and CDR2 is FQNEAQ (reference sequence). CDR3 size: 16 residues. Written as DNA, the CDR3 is TGTGCCAGCAGCTTAGCCCCGGGGGGCGCACCAGATACGCAGTATCTT. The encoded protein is CASSLAPGGAPDTQYL.

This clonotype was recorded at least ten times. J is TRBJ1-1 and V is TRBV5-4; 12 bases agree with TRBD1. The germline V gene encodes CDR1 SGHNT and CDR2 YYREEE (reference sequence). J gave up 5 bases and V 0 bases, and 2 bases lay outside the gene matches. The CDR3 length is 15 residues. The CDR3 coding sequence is TGTGCCAGCAGCTTGGTGGGACAGGGGGCGACTGAAGCTTTCTTT. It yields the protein CASSLVGQGATEAFF. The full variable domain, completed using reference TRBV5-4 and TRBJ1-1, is ETGVTQSPTHLIKTRGQQVTLRCSSQSGHNTVSWYQQALGQGPQFIFQYYREEENGRGNFPPRFSGLQFPNYSSELNVNALELDDSALYLCASSLVGQGATEAFFGQGTRLTVV.

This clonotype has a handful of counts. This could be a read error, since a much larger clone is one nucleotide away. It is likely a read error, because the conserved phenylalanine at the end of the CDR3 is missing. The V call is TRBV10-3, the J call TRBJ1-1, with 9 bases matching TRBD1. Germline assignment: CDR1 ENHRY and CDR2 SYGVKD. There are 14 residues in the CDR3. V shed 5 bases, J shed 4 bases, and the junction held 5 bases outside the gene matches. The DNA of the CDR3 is TGTGCCATCAGTCCGGGACAGGGAGTCACTGAAGCTTTCTCT. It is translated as CAISPGQGVTEAFS.